This TCR beta chain is drawn from a study of long-term antiretroviral therapy in people with HIV. The assay used was immunoSEQ (version v3.0), run at survey level. Sequencing used immunoSEQ multiplex PCR; TCRdb keeps in-frame clones, though not all of them. The data show 20,000 or so clones, approximately 80% seen once. A few counts support this clone. Without exception, participants with HIV were treated in the United States. Material: unsorted PBMCs, obtained 4.4 years after starting antiretroviral therapy. This clonotype was sampled from a man younger than 40 with HIV.

The CDR3 region is CASSERGDGMEKLFF. The CDR3 DNA is TGTGCCAGCAGTGAAAGGGGGGACGGGATGGAAAAACTGTTTTTT. This chain joins TRBV2 and TRBJ1-4, with a tentative D call TRBD1 (6 bases). The CDR3 consists of 15 residues. Trimming took off 2 bases at V and 8 bases at J, with 15 bases between the two ends. Per the germline V gene, CDR1 is SNHLY and CDR2 is FYNNEI.